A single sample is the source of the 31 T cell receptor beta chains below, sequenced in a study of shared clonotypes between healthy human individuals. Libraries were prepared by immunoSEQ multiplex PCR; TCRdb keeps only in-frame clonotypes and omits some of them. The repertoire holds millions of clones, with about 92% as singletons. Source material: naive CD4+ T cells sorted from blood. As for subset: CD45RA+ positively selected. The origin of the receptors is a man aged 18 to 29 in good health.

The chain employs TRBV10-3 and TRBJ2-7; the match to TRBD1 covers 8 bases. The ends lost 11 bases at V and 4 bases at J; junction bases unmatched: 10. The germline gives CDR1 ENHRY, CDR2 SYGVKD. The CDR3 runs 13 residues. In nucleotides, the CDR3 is TGTGCCTCGAGATCAGGGGGCAAGTACGAGCAGTACTTC. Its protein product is CASRSGGKYEQYF.

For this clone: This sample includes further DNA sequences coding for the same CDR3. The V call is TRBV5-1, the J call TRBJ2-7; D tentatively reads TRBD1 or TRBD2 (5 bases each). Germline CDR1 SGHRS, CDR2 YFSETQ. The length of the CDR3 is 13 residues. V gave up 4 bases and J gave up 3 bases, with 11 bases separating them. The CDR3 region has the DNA TGCGCCAGCAGCCGGGACGGGGACTACGAGCAGTACTTC. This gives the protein CASSRDGDYEQYF.

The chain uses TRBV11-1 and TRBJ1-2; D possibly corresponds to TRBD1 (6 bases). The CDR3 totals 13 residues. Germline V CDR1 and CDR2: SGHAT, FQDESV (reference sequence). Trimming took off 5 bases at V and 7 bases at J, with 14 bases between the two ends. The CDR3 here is CASSLRDMRGYTF. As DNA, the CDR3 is TGTGCCAGCAGCCTCCGGGACATGCGTGGCTACACCTTC. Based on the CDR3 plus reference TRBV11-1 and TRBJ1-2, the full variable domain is EAEVAQSPRYKITEKSQAVAFWCDPISGHATLYWYRQILGQGPELLVQFQDESVVDDSQLPKDRFSAERLKGVDSTLKIQPAELGDSAMYLCASSLRDMRGYTFGSGTRLTVV.

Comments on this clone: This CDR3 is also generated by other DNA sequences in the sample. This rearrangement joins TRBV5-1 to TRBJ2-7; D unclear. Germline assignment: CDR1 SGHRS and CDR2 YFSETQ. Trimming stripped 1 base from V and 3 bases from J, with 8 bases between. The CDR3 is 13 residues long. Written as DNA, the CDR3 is TGCGCCAGCAGCTTGTCTCAGAACTACGAGCAGTACTTC. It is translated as CASSLSQNYEQYF. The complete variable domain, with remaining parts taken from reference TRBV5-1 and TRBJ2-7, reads KAGVTQTPRYLIKTRGQQVTLSCSPISGHRSVSWYQQTPGQGLQFLFEYFSETQRNKGNFPGRFSGRQFSNSRSEMNVSTLELGDSALYLCASSLSQNYEQYFGPGTRLTVT.

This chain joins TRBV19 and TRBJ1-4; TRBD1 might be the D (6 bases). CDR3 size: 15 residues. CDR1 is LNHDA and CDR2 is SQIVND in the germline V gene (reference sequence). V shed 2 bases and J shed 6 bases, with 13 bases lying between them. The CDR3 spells CASSILAGEDEKLFF. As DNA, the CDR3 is TGTGCCAGTAGTATATTAGCAGGGGAGGATGAAAAACTGTTTTTT.

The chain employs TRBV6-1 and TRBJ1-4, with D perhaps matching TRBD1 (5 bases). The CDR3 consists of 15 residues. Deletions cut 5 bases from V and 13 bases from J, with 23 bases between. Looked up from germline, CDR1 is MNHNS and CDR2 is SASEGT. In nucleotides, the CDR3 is TGTGCCAGCAGTTCCCTGGGGCTGGCTAAGCAAGGACTGTTTTTT. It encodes CASSSLGLAKQGLFF.

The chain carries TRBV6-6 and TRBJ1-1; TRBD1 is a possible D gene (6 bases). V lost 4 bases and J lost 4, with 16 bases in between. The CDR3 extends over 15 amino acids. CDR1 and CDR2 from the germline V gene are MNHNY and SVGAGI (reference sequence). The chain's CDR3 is CASSSTRGVITEAFF. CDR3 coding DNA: TGTGCCAGCAGTTCGACAAGGGGGGTTATCACTGAAGCTTTCTTT.

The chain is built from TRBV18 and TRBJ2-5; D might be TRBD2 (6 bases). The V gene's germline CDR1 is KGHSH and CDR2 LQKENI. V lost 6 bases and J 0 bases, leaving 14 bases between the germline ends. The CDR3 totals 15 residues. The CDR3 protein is CASSPGTGNQETQYF. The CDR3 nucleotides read TGTGCCAGCTCGCCCGGGACTGGTAACCAAGAGACCCAGTACTTC.

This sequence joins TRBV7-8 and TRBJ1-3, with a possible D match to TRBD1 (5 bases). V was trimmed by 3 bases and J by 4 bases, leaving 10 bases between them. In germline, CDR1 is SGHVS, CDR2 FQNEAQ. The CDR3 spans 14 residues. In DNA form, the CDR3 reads TGTGCCAGCAGCTTTCAGGGTCGGGGAAACACCATATATTTT. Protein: CASSFQGRGNTIYF.

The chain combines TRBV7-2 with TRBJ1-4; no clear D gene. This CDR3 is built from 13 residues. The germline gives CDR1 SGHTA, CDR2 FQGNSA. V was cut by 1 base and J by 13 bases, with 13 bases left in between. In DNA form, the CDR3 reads TGTGCCAGCAGCTTAGACCCCAGCATGAGACTGTTTTTT. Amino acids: CASSLDPSMRLFF.

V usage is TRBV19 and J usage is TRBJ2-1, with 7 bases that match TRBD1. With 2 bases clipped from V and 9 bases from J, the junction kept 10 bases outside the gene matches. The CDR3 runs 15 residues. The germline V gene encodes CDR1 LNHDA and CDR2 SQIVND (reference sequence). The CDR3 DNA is TGTGCCAGTAGTATATCAGGGGGATCCGCGGGTGAGCAGTTCTTC. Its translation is CASSISGGSAGEQFF.

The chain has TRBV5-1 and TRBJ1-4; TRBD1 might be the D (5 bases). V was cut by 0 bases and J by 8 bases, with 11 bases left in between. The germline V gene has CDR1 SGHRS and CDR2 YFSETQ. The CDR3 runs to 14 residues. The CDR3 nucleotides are TGCGCCAGCAGCTTGGCACAGGCGGGGGAAAAACTGTTTTTT. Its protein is CASSLAQAGEKLFF.

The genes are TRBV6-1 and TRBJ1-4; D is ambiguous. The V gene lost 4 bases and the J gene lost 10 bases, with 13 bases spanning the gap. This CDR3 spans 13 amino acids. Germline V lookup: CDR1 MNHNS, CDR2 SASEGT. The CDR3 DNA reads TGTGCCAGCAGTGTGGGCCCCGGGTTAAAACTGTTTTTT. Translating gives CASSVGPGLKLFF.

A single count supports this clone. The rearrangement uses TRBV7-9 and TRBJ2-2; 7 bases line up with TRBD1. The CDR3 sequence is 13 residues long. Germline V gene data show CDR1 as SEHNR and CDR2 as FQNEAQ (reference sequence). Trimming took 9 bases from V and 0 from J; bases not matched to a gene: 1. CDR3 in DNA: TGTGCCAGGGGACAGCCGAACACCGGGGAGCTGTTTTTT. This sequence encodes CARGQPNTGELFF.

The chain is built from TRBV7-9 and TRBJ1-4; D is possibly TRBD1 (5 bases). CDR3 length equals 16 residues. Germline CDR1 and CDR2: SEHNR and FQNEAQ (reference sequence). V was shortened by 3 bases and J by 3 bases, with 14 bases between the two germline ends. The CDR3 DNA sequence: TGTGCCAGCAGCTTGGTAACCGGGACGGCTAATGAAAAACTGTTTTTT. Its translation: CASSLVTGTANEKLFF.

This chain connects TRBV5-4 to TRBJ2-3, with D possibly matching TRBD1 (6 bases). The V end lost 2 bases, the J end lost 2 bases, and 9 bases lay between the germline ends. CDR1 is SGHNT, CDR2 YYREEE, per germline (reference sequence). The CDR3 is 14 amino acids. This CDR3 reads CASSLQGVTDTQYF. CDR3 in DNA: TGTGCCAGCAGCTTACAGGGAGTCACAGATACGCAGTATTTT.

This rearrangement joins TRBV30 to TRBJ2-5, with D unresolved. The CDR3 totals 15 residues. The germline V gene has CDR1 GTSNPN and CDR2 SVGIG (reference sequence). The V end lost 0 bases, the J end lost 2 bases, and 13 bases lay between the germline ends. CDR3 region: CAWSVRGGEQETQYF. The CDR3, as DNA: TGTGCCTGGAGTGTACGAGGTGGAGAACAAGAGACCCAGTACTTC.

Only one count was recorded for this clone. The CDR3 DNA follows: TGTGCCACCAGCAGCGGGACGGGAGATTCCAATGAGCAGTTCTTC. Residues: CATSSGTGDSNEQFF. The chain links TRBV15 to TRBJ2-1, with D possibly matching TRBD2 (6 bases). From germline, CDR1 is LNHNV and CDR2 YYDKDF (reference sequence). The CDR3 loop spans 15 amino acids. Trimming removed 3 bases at V and 6 bases at J, with 15 bases between. Complete variable domain (other parts from reference TRBV15 and TRBJ2-1): DAMVIQNPRYQVTQFGKPVTLSCSQTLNHNVMYWYQQKSSQAPKLLFHYYDKDFNNEADTPDNFQSRRPNTSFCFLDIRSPGLGDTAMYLCATSSGTGDSNEQFFGPGTRLTVL.

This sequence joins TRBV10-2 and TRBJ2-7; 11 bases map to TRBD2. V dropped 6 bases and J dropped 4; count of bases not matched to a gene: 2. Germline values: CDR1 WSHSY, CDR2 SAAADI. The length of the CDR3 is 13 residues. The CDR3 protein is CASSPSGRYEQYF. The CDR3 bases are TGCGCCAGCAGCCCTAGCGGGAGGTACGAGCAGTACTTC.

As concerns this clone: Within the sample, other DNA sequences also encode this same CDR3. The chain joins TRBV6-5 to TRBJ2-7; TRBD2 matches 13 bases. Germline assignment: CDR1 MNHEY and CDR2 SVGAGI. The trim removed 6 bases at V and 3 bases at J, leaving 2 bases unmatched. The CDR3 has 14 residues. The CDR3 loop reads CASRRTSGSYEQYF. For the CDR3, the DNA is TGTGCCAGCAGGAGGACTAGCGGGAGCTACGAGCAGTACTTC.

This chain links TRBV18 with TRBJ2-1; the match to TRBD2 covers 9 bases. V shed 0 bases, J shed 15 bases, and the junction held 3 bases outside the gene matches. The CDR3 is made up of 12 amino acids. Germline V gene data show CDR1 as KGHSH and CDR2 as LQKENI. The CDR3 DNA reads TGTGCCAGCTCACCACCGGGGACTAGCCTGTTCTTC. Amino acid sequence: CASSPPGTSLFF.

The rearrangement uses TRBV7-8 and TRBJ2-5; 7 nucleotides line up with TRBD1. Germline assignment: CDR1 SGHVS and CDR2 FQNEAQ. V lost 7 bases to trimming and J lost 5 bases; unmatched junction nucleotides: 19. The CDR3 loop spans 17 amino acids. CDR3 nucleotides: TGTGCCAGCAATCCCCGTTCGGGACAGTTAACCACCGAGACCCAGTACTTC. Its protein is CASNPRSGQLTTETQYF.

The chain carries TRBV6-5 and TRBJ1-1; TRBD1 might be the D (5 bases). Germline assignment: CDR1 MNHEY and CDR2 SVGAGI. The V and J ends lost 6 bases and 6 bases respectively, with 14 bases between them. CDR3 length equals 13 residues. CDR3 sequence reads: CASRRRGSAEAFF. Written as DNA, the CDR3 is TGTGCCAGCAGACGGAGGGGTTCCGCTGAAGCTTTCTTT.

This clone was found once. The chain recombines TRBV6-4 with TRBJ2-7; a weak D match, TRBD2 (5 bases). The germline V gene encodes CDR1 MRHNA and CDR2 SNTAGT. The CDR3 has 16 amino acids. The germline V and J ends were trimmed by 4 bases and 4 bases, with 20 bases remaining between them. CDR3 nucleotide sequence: TGTGCCAGCAGTGTCGCGGGTGGGCGGGCCTCTTACGAGCAGTACTTC. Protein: CASSVAGGRASYEQYF.

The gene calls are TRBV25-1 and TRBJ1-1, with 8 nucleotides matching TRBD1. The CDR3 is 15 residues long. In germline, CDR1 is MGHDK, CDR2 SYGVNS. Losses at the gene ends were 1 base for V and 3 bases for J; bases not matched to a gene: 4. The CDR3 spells CASSEWGQADTEAFF. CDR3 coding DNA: TGTGCCAGCAGTGAATGGGGACAGGCGGACACTGAAGCTTTCTTT.

CDR3 region: CASSLARFQETQYF. CDR3 DNA: TGTGCCAGCAGCTTAGCCAGGTTCCAAGAGACCCAGTACTTC. The chain carries TRBV13 and TRBJ2-5; no clear D gene. CDR1 and CDR2 from the germline V gene are PRHDT and FYEKMQ (reference sequence). Trimming took 1 base from V and 1 from J, leaving 7 bases between them. The CDR3 loop spans 14 amino acids.

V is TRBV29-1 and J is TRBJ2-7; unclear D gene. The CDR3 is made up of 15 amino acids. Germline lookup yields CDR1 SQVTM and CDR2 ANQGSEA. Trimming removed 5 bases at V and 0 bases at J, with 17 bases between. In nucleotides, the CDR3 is TGCAGCGTTCTAGACACGGACCTTGGCTCCTACGAGCAGTACTTC. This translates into CSVLDTDLGSYEQYF.

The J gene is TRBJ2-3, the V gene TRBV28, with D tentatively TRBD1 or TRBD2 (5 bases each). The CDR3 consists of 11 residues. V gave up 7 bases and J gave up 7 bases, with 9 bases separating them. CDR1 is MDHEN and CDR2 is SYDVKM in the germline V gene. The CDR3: CASMGRYTQYF. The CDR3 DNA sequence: TGTGCCAGCATGGGACGCTATACGCAGTATTTT.

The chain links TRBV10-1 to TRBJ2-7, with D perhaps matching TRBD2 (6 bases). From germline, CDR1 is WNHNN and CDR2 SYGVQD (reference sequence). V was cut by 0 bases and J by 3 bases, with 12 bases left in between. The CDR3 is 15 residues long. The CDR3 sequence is CASSESGGNLYEQYF. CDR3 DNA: TGCGCCAGCAGTGAGTCGGGGGGAAACCTCTACGAGCAGTACTTC.

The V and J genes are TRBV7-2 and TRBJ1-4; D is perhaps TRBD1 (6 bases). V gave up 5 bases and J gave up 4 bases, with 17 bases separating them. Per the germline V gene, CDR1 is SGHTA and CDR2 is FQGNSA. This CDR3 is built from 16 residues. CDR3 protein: CASSPRGTRLNEKLFF. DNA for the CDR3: TGTGCCAGCAGCCCGAGAGGGACAAGACTTAATGAAAAACTGTTTTTT. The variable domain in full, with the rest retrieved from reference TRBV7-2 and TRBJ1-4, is GAGVSQSPSNKVTEKGKDVELRCDPISGHTALYWYRQSLGQGLEFLIYFQGNSAPDKSGLPSDRFSAERTGGSVSTLTIQRTQQEDSAVYLCASSPRGTRLNEKLFFGSGTQLSVL.

The CDR3 loop is CASSHTGGYGYTF. The CDR3 coding sequence is TGTGCCAGCAGCCACACTGGGGGGTATGGCTACACCTTC. The chain is built from TRBV6-6 and TRBJ1-2; D perhaps matches TRBD1 (5 bases). Germline CDR1 MNHNY, CDR2 SVGAGI (reference sequence). This CDR3 has 13 residues. The V end was cut by 6 bases, the J end by 5 bases, with 13 bases between.